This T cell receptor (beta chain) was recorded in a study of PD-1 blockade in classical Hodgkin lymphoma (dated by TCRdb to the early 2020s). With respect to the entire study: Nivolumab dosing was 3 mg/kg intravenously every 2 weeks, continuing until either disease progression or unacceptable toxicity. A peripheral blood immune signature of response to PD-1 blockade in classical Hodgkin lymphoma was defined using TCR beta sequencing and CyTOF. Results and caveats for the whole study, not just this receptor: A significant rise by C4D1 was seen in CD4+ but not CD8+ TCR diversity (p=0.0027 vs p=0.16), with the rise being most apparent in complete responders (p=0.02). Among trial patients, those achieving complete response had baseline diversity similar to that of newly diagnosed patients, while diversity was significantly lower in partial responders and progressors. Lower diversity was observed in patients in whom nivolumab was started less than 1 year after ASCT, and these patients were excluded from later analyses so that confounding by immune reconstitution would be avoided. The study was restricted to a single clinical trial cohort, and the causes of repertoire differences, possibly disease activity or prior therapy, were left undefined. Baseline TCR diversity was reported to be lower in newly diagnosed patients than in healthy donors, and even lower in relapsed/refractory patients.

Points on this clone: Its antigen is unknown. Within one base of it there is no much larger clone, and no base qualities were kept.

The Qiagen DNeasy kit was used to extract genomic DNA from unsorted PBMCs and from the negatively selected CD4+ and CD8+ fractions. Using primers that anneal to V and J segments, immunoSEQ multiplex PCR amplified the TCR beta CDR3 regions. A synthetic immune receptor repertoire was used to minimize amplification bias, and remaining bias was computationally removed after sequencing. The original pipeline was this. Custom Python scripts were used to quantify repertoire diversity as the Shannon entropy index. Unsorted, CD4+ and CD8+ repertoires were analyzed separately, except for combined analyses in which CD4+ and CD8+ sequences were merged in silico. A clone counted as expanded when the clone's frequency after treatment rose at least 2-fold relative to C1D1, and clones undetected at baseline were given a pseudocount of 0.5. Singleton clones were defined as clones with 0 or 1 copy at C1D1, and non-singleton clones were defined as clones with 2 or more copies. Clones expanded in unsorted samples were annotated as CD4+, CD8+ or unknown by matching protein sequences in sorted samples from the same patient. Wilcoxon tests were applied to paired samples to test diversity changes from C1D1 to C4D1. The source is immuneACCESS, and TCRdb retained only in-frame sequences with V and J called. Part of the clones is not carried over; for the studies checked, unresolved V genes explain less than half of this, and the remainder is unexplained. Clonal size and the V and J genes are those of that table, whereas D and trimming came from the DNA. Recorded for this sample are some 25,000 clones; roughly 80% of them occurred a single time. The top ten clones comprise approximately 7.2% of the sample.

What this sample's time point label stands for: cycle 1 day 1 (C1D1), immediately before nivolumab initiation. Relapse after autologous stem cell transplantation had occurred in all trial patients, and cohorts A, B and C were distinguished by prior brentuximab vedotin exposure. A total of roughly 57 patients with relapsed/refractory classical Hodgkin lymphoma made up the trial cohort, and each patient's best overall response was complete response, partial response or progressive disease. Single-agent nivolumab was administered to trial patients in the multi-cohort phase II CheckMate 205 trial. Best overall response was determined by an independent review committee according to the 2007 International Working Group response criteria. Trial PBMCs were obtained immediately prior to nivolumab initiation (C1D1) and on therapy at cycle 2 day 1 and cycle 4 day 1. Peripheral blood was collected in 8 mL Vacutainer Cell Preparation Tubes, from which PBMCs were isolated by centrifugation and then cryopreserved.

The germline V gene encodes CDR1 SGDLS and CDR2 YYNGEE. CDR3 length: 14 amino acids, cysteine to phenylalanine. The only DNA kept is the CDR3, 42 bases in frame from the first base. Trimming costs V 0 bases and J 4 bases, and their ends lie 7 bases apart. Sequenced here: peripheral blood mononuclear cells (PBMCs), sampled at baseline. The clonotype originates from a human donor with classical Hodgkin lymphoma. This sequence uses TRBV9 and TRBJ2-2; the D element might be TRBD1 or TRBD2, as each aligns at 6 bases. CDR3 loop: CASSVGGATGELFF. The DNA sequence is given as TGTGCCAGCAGCGTAGGGGGGGCCACCGGGGAGCTGTTTTTT.